The clone carrying this T cell receptor beta chain has more than one count but fewer than ten. Its cognate antigen is unknown. Germline V gives CDR1 LNHDA, CDR2 SQIVND (reference sequence). V was shortened by 9 bases and J by 0 bases, with 18 bases between the two germline ends. The CDR3 runs 16 residues. This sample was taken from a study of T cell repertoires in cytomegalovirus infection. Study context: Based on public TCR beta signatures, there were indications of CMV infection and of a matching HLA type. Study-wide points: Identification of carriers of CMV plus the relevant HLA was achieved through cumulative public TCR beta family frequency. What dominated the ex vivo response were HLA-C-restricted CMV-specific TCR beta clonotypes.

Each CDR3 protein gets one entry after TCRdb re-called the reads with MiXCR. In the table there are about 740,000 distinct CDR3 sequences, about 40% of which are singletons. Material: PBMCs. The chain has TRBV19 and TRBJ2-1; D could derive from TRBD1 or TRBD2 (5 bases each). This TCR was recovered from a human donor in good health (CMV status not recorded). Some clones in this sample may be carry-over from other donors' samples. CDR3 sequence reads: CASQPGTMSSYNEQFF. The CDR3 DNA reads TGTGCCAGCCAACCCGGGACCATGAGCTCCTACAATGAGCAGTTCTTC.